This TCR beta chain was identified in a study of vaccination effects on CD4 cells after COVID-19. About the study: Antigen-specific CD4+ T cells expanded by the ViraFEST assay with viral peptide pools were then sequenced. The study, taken as a whole, reports: The authors studied few convalescent patients and collected no early post-infection timepoints.

Scientists isolated CD4+ T cells after a roughly 10-day culture period ended. No vaccinee had earlier SARS-CoV-2 infection, and nucleocapsid antibodies were negative. Here immunoSEQ multiplex PCR was the method, and the copy in TCRdb shows in-frame clones only, minus some. This sample has about 74,000 clones, with 75% to 80% found just once. In regard to this clone: Its specificity is unknown.

CDR1 is MNHEY and CDR2 is SMNVEV in the germline V gene (reference sequence). The trim removed 0 bases at V and 0 bases at J, leaving 2 bases unmatched. The CDR3 consists of 15 residues. This receptor was obtained from a human donor who received a COVID-19 vaccine. The sample in question was CD4+ T cells from PBMCs cultured without peptide, obtained before COVID-19 vaccination. The J gene is TRBJ2-7, the V gene TRBV27, with 7 bases aligning to TRBD2. CDR3 region: CASSLSSGGSYEQYV. DNA of the CDR3: TGTGCCAGCAGTTTATCCTCGGGGGGCTCCTACGAGCAGTACGTC.